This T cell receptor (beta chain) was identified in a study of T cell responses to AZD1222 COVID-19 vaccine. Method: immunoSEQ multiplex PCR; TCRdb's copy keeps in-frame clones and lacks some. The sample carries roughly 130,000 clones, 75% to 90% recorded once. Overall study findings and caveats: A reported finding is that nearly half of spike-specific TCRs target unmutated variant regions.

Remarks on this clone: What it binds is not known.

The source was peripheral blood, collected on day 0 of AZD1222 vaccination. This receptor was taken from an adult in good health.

In DNA form, the CDR3 reads TGTGCCAGCAGCCCTGACAGGGATGATGGCTACACCTTC. Translating it yields CASSPDRDDGYTF. V is TRBV27 and J is TRBJ1-2, with TRBD1 matching over 7 bases. Germline V gene data show CDR1 as MNHEY and CDR2 as SMNVEV (reference sequence). CDR3 length equals 13 residues. The V and J ends lost 6 bases and 6 bases, in that order; junction bases with no gene match: 7.